These T cell receptor beta chains were read from a single sample in a study of blood T cells in healthy people across ages. From the 5' RACE reads, TCRdb called clonotypes with MiXCR, one entry per CDR3 protein. Found here are about 1.1 million distinct CDR3 sequences, roughly two fifths of them singletons; the top ten hold around 13%. Sequencing used blood. The receptors shown here come from a man aged 18 to 29 in good health. Each CDR3 is given with its conserved first and last residue. The order of the fields is CDR3 length, V gene, J gene, CDR3 protein.

length: 15
V: TRBV27
J: TRBJ2-5
CDR3: CASSGGFTFKETQYF

length: 14
V: TRBV4-1
J: TRBJ2-3
CDR3: CASSPGTPTDTQYF

length: 16
V: TRBV5-6
J: TRBJ1-5
CDR3: CASSRRGGDSNQPQHF

length: 15
V: TRBV7-2
J: TRBJ2-4
CDR3: CASSRYPGQANIQYF

length: 14
V: TRBV12-3/TRBV12-4
J: TRBJ2-3
CDR3: CASSVGTGSDTQYF

length: 16
V: TRBV15
J: TRBJ2-2
CDR3: CATLSRGFANTGELFF

length: 16
V: TRBV4-1
J: TRBJ2-2
CDR3: CASSQVPARGTGELFF

length: 14
V: TRBV6-2/TRBV6-3
J: TRBJ2-5
CDR3: CASSYPIDDNEQYF

length: 15
V: TRBV6-2/TRBV6-3
J: TRBJ2-3
CDR3: CARSYSSRVPDTQYF

length: 13
V: TRBV20-1
J: TRBJ1-3
CDR3: CSPLDIAGNTIYF

length: 15
V: TRBV6-6
J: TRBJ1-1
CDR3: CASTPGDGLNTEAFF

length: 12
V: TRBV7-9
J: TRBJ1-2
CDR3: CASTIGPNGYTF

length: 12
V: TRBV29-1
J: TRBJ1-1
CDR3: CSGGGVNTEAFF

length: 14
V: TRBV7-2
J: TRBJ1-1
CDR3: CASSTPTVGTEAFF

length: 14
V: TRBV20-1
J: TRBJ1-5
CDR3: CSALKQGGNQPQHF

length: 14
V: TRBV10-3
J: TRBJ1-2
CDR3: CAIKKDKSNYGYTF

length: 14
V: TRBV12-5
J: TRBJ1-2
CDR3: CASGSLQGNYGYTF

length: 13
V: TRBV4-2
J: TRBJ1-2
CDR3: CASSRDSFSGYTF

length: 14
V: TRBV9
J: TRBJ1-5
CDR3: CASSVGPGPQPQHF

length: 15
V: TRBV11-2
J: -
CDR3: CASSLRRIDYNEQYF

length: 17
V: TRBV29-1
J: TRBJ1-2
CDR3: CSVEITGGESERDGYTF

length: 15
V: TRBV18
J: TRBJ1-1
CDR3: CASSPARSEFTEAFF

length: 16
V: TRBV2
J: TRBJ2-7
CDR3: CASSAGPLRAAYEQYF

length: 14
V: TRBV6-1
J: TRBJ1-2
CDR3: CASSEVRQAYGYTF

length: 14
V: TRBV27
J: TRBJ1-1
CDR3: CASSFQGVGTEAFF

length: 14
V: TRBV25-1
J: TRBJ2-2
CDR3: CASRFGGFTGELFF

length: 13
V: TRBV6-2/TRBV6-3
J: TRBJ2-7
CDR3: CASATGTVYEQYF

length: 14
V: TRBV4-3
J: TRBJ1-2
CDR3: CAGSQDSDGSGYTF

length: 12
V: TRBV9
J: TRBJ2-1
CDR3: CASSVSNNEQFF

length: 16
V: TRBV12-3/TRBV12-4
J: TRBJ1-5
CDR3: CASSGTSGGSNQPQHF

length: 18
V: TRBV9
J: TRBJ2-5
CDR3: CAGSGGKGGLTIQETQYF

length: 13
V: TRBV7-9
J: TRBJ1-2
CDR3: CARSLAQGYGYTF

length: 13
V: TRBV14
J: TRBJ1-6
CDR3: CASGRNYNSPLHF

length: 17
V: TRBV6-1
J: TRBJ2-7
CDR3: CASSASRGQGFSYEQYF

length: 16
V: TRBV7-2
J: TRBJ2-1
CDR3: CASSFRSGTGTDEQFF

length: 15
V: TRBV4-3
J: -
CDR3: CASSQERQGPNIQYF

length: 14
V: TRBV6-6
J: TRBJ2-5
CDR3: CASSYGQSQETQYF

length: 16
V: TRBV3-1
J: -
CDR3: CASSQGVDRDGNIQYF

length: 13
V: TRBV29-1
J: TRBJ2-1
CDR3: CSGRDRGGNEQFF

length: 12
V: TRBV29-1
J: TRBJ1-2
CDR3: CSVDKGAYGYTF

length: 14
V: TRBV5-1
J: TRBJ2-3
CDR3: CASSLGTPGDTQYF

length: 16
V: TRBV9
J: TRBJ2-1
CDR3: CASSAKTGENSNEQFF

length: 15
V: TRBV9
J: TRBJ1-1
CDR3: CASSIRAGPSTEAFF

length: 12
V: TRBV20-1
J: TRBJ2-1
CDR3: CSLAADYNEQFF

length: 20
V: TRBV4-3
J: -
CDR3: CASSQEASGGALWAENIQYF

length: 16
V: TRBV29-1
J: TRBJ2-1
CDR3: CSVEATGTGGLNEQFF

length: 12
V: TRBV6-6
J: TRBJ1-6
CDR3: CASSYVNSPLHF

length: 15
V: TRBV15
J: TRBJ1-5
CDR3: CATSRPHEGNQPQHF

length: 16
V: TRBV7-3
J: TRBJ2-6
CDR3: CASSEDGSSGANVLTF

length: 17
V: TRBV4-2
J: TRBJ1-4
CDR3: CASSQWLQGSTNEKLFF

length: 10
V: TRBV27
J: TRBJ1-2
CDR3: CASVEGGYTF

length: 15
V: TRBV12-3/TRBV12-4
J: TRBJ1-4
CDR3: CATSDRLTTNEKLFF